These T cell receptor beta chains were read from a single sample in a study of blood T cell repertoires in COVID-19. Method: immunoSEQ multiplex PCR; TCRdb's copy keeps in-frame clones and lacks some. The table records around 31,000 clones, roughly 90% of them present only once. Sequenced material: peripheral blood. The origin of the receptors is a woman in her 40s with active or convalescent COVID-19. CDR3s include the opening cysteine and the closing phenylalanine or tryptophan. D genes are given only for firm matches. Only some rows state a clone size, as once, few, many or a class for expanded clones.

.,TRBJ1-2,TRBD1,TRBV28,14,CASSSGQPLYGYTF,TGTGCCAGCAGTTCGGGACAGCCACTCTATGGCTACACCTTC
.,TRBJ1-3,.,TRBV2,16,CASSEARGAQGNTIYF,TGTGCCAGCAGTGAAGCGCGGGGGGCACAAGGAAACACCATATATTTT
.,TRBJ1-2,TRBD1,TRBV14,15,CASSQDQGAWYGYTF,TGTGCCAGCAGCCAAGATCAGGGGGCTTGGTATGGCTACACCTTC
.,TRBJ2-5,.,TRBV3-1/TRBV3-2,14,CASSRANSKETQYF,TGTGCCAGCAGCCGGGCAAATAGTAAAGAGACCCAGTACTTC
once,TRBJ1-5,.,TRBV24-1,12,CATGQNNQPQHF,TGTGCCACCGGACAGAACAATCAGCCCCAGCATTTT
.,TRBJ1-1,.,TRBV30,15,CAWSRGYRSNSEAFF,TGTGCCTGGAGTAGAGGTTACAGGTCCAACTCTGAAGCTTTCTTT
.,TRBJ2-4,.,TRBV6-1,16,CASSEYRAVAKNIQYF,TGTGCCAGCAGTGAGTACAGGGCGGTAGCCAAAAACATTCAGTACTTC
.,TRBJ2-7,.,TRBV29-1,17,CSVEDLQAGERIYEQYF,TGCAGCGTTGAAGATCTTCAGGCAGGGGAGAGGATATACGAGCAGTACTTC
.,TRBJ2-5,.,TRBV7-2,17,CASSQGRVRGPRETQYF,TGTGCCAGCAGTCAAGGGCGGGTCAGGGGCCCCCGGGAGACCCAGTACTTC
.,TRBJ2-7,TRBD1,TRBV7-7,14,CASSLGTGSYEQYF,TGTGCTAGCAGCTTAGGGACAGGGTCCTACGAGCAGTACTTC
.,TRBJ2-1,.,TRBV10-1,13,CASSEGGRDEQFF,TGCGCCAGCAGTGAGGGAGGGAGAGATGAGCAGTTCTTC
.,TRBJ2-2,.,TRBV7-2,16,CASSPVVSARTGELFF,TGTGCCAGCAGTCCGGTTGTGAGCGCGAGGACCGGGGAGCTGTTTTTT
.,TRBJ2-7,TRBD2,TRBV4-3,14,CASSARGGAYEQYF,TGCGCCAGCAGTGCCCGGGGGGGCGCCTACGAGCAGTACTTC
few,TRBJ2-7,.,TRBV7-6,15,CASSPLTEVYYEQYF,TGTGCCAGCAGCCCGTTGACCGAGGTTTACTACGAGCAGTACTTC
.,TRBJ1-2,.,TRBV5-1,14,CASSLDRGSYGYTF,TGCGCCAGCAGCTTGGATAGGGGAAGTTATGGCTACACCTTC